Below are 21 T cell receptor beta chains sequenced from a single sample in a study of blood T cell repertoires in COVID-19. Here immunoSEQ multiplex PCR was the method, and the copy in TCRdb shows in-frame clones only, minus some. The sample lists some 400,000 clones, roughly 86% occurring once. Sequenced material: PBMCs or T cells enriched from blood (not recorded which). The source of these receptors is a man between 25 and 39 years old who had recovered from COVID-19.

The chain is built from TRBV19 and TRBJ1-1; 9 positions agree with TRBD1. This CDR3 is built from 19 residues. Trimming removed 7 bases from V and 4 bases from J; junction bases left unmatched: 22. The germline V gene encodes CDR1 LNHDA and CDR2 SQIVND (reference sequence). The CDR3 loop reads CASTRGRLRDREPGTEAFF. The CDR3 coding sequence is TGTGCCAGTACCAGGGGGCGTCTCCGGGACAGGGAGCCGGGCACTGAAGCTTTCTTT.

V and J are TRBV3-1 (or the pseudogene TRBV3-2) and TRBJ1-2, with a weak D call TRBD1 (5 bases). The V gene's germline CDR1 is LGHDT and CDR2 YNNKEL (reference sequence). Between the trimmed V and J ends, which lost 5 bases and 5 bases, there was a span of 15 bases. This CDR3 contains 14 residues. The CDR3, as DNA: TGTGCCAGCAGCTTTCCGAACGGGGGATATGGCTACACCTTC. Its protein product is CASSFPNGGYGYTF.

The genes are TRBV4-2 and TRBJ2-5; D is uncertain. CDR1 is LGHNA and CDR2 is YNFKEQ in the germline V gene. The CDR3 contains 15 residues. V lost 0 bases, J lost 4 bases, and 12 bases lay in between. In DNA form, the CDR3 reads TGTGCCAGCAGCCAAGATAAACGGTCCGGAGAGACCCAGTACTTC. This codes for CASSQDKRSGETQYF.

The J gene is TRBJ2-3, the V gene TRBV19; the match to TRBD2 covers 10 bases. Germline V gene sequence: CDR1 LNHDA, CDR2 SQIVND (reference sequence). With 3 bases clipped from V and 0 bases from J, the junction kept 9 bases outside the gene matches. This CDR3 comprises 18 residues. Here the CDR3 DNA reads TGTGCCAGTAGTATGGGAGCGGGGGGGATCTCTAGCACAGATACGCAGTATTTT. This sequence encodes CASSMGAGGISSTDTQYF.

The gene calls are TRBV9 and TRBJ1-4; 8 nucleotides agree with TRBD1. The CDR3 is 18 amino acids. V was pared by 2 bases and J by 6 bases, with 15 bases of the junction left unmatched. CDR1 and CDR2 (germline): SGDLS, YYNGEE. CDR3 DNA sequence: TGTGCCAGCAGCGTTGGACCCCGCCCAGGGGGCGTCCATGAAAAACTGTTTTTT. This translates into CASSVGPRPGGVHEKLFF.

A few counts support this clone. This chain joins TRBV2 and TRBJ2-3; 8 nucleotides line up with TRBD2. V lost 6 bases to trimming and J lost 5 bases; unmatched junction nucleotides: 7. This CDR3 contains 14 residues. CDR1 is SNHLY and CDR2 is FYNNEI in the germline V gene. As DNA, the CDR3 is TGTGCCAGCAGCCGGGGGGGCCAGGGAGATACGCAGTATTTT. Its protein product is CASSRGGQGDTQYF.

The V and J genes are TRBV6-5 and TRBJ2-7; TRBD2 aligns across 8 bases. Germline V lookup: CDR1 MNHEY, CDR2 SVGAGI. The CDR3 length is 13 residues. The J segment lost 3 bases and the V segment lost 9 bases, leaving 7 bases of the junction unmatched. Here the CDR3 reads CARTRGGLYEQYF. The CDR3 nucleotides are TGTGCCAGGACCCGCGGGGGGCTCTACGAGCAGTACTTC.

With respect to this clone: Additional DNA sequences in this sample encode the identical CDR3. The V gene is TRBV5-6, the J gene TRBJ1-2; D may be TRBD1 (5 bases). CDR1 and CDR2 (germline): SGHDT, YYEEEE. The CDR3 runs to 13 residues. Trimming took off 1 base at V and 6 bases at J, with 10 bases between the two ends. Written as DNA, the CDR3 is TGTGCCAGCAGCTTGAGGCAGGGCGATGGCTACACCTTC. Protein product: CASSLRQGDGYTF.

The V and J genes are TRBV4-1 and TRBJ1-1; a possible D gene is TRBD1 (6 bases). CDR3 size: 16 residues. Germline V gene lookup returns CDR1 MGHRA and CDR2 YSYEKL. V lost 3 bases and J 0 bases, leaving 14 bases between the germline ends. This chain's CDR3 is CASSQTIQGVNTEAFF. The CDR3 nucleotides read TGCGCCAGCAGCCAGACTATACAGGGCGTGAACACTGAAGCTTTCTTT.

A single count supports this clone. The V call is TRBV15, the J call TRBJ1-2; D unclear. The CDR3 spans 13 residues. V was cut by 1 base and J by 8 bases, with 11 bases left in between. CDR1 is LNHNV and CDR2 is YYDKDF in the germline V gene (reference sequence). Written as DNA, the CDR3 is TGTGCCACCAGCAGAGTTGCGGAGGAAGGCTACACCTTC. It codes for CATSRVAEEGYTF.

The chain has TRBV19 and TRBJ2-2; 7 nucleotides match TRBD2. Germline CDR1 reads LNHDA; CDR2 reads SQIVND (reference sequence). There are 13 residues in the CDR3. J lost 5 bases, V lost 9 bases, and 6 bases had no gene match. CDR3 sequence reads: CASGEGWTGELFF. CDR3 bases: TGTGCCAGCGGGGAGGGATGGACCGGGGAGCTGTTTTTT.

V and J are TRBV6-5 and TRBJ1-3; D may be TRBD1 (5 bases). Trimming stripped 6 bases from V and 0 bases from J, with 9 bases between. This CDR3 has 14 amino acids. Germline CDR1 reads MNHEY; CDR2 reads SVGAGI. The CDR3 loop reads CASRPGFSGNTIYF. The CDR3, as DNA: TGTGCCAGCAGACCAGGGTTCTCTGGAAACACCATATATTTT.

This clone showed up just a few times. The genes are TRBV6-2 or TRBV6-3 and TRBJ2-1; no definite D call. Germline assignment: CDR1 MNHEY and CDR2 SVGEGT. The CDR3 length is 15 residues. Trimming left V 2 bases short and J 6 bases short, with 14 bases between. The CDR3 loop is CASSYRADSANEQFF. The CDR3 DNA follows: TGTGCCAGCAGTTACCGTGCAGACTCGGCCAATGAGCAGTTCTTC.

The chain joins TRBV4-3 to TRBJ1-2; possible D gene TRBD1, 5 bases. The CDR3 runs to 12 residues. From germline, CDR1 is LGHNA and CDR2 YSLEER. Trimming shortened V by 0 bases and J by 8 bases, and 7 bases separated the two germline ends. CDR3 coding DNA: TGCGCCAGCAGCCAAGATCGGGGGGGCTACACCTTC. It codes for CASSQDRGGYTF.

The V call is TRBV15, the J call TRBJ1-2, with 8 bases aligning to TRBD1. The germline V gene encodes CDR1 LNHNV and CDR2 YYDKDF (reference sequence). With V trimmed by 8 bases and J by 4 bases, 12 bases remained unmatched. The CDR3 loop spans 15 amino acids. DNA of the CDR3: TGTGCCACCCGACCAGACAGGGGAAACCTCTATGGCTACACCTTC. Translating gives CATRPDRGNLYGYTF.

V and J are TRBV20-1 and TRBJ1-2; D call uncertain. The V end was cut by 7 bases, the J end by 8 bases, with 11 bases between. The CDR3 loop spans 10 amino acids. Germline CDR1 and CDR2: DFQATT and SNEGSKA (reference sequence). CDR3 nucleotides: TGCAGTGTAGGCGCGGGAGGCTACACCTTC. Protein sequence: CSVGAGGYTF.

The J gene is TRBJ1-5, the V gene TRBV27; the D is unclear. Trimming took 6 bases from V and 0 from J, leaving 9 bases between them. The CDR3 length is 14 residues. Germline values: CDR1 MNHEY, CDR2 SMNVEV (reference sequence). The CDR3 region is CASRLVNSNQPQHF. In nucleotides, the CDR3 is TGTGCCAGCAGACTAGTTAATAGCAATCAGCCCCAGCATTTT.

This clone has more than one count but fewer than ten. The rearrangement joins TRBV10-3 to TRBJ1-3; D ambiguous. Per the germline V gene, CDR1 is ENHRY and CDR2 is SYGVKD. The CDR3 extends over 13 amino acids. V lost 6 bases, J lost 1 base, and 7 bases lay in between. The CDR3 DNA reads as TGTGCCATCAGGAGGGATTCTGGAAACACCATATATTTT. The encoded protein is CAIRRDSGNTIYF.

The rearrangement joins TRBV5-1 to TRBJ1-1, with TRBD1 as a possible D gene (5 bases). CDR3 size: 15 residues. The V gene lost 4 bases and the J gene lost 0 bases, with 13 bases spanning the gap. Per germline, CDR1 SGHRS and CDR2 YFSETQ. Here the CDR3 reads CASSRDSFMNTEAFF. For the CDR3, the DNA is TGCGCCAGCAGCCGAGACAGCTTCATGAACACTGAAGCTTTCTTT.

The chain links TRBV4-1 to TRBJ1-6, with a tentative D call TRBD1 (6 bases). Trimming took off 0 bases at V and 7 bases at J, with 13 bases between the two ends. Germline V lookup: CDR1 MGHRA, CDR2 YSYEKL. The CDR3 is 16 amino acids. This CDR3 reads CASSQDSQGKNSPLHF. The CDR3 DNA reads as TGCGCCAGCAGCCAAGACTCTCAGGGGAAGAATTCACCCCTCCACTTT.

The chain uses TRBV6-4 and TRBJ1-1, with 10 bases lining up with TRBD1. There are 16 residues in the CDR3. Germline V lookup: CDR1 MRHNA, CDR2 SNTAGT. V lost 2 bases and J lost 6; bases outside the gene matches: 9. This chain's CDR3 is CASSDSSPGQGPEAFF. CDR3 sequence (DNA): TGTGCCAGCAGTGACAGTTCCCCGGGACAGGGGCCTGAAGCTTTCTTT.